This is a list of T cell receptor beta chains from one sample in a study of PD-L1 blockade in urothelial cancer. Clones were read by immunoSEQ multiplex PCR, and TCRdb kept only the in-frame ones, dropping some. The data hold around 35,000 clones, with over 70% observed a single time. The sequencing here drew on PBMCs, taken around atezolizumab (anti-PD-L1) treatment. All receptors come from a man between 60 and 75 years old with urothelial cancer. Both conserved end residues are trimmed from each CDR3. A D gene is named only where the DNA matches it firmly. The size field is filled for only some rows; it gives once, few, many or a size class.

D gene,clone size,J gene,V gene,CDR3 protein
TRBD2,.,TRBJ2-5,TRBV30,AWSVGVAGVGETQY
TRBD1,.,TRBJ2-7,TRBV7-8,ASSLGVTGPYEQY
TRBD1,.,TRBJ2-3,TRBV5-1,ASSLGQVTDTQY
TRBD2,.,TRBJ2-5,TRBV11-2,ASSPSGAGVETQY
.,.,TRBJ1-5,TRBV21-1,ASGKKPTATFRYSNQPQH
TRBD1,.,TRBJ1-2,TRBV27,ASRTTGGDYGYT
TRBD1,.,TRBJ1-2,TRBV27,ASTLYRDSYGYT
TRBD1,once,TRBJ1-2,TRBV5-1,ASSWDRGQDGYT
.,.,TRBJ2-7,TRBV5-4,ASSSQGNTEQY
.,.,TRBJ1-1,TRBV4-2,ASSQEAGASIEAF
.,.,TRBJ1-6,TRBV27,ASSLPPLALH
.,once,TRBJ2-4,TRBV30,AWSALGASIQY
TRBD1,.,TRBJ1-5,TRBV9,ASSPRTGVGQPQH
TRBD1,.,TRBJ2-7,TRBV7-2,ASSLGRDRVVLGYEQY
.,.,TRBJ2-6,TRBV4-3,ASSQDHSKSGANVLT
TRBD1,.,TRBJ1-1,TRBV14,ASSQDPGGRTEAF
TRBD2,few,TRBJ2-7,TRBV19,ASSINPGGYEQY
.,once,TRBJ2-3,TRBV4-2,ASRPKGSTDTQY
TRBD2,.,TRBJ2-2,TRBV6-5,ASSYRSGIDTGELF
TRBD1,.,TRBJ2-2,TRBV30,AWRTGQGTGELF
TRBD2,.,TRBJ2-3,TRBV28,ASSRRGQRTSGERDTQY
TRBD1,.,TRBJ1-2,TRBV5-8,ASSLGDRSNYGYT
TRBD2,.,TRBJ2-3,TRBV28,ASSLLSGVPTDTQY